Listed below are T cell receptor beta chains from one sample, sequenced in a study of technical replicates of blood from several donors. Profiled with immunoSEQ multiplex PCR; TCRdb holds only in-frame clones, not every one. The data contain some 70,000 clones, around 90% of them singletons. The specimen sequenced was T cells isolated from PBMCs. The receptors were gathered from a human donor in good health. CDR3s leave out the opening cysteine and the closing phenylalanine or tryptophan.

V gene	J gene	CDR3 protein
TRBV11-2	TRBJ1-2	ASSLVGGQEEGYT
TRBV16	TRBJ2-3	ASSEYRASTDTQY
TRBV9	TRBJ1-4	ASSPRQGTNEKLF
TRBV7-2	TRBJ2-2	ASRGTGSTGELF
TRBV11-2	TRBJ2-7	ASTLDRQTYEQY
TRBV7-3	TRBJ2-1	ASSLWRDSYNEQF
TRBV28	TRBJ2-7	ASSRWDTSSYEQY
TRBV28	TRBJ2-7	ASSLSAGPYEQY
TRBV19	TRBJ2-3	ASSDRGGTDTQY
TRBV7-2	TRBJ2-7	ASRAQGVIEQY
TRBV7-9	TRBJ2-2	ASSPTGAGELF
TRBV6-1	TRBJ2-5	ASSPTRGSGETQY
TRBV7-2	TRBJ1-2	ASSLATGTGHGYT
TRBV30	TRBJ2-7	AWSVSGMGEQY
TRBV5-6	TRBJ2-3	ASSPTRRFTDTQY
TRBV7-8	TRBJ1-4	ASSTGNEKLF
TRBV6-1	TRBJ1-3	ASSESGGSGNTIY
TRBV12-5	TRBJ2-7	ASGPPRERNYEQY
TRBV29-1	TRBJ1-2	SVAPGTNYGYT
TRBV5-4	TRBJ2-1	ASSSAGEQF
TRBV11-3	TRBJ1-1	ASSLVMNTEAF
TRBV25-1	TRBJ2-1	ASSLENNEQF
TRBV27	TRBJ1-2	ASSLLGQNGYT
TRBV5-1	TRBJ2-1	ASSVDRGFVDEQF
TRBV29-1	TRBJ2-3	SVEDLSPAGAIDTQY